This T cell receptor beta chain was sequenced in a study of T cell responses to AZD1222 COVID-19 vaccine. Study-wide results and caveats: Spike-specific TCR breadth and depth both grew after two AZD1222 doses.

The repertoire was sequenced with immunoSEQ multiplex PCR; TCRdb's copy has only in-frame clones and lacks some. The top ten clones hold about 21% of a sample with 57,000 or so clones, 75% to 90% of them seen once. Worth noting for this clone: The antigen remains undetermined.

The TCR originated in an adult in good health. Here the sequenced sample was peripheral blood, taken on day 0 of MenACWY control vaccination.

CDR3 protein: CASSPPMPTGELFF. In nucleotides, the CDR3 is TGTGCCAGCTCACCACCCATGCCCACCGGGGAGCTGTTTTTT. This chain uses TRBV18 with TRBJ2-2; D gene ambiguous. The germline V gene encodes CDR1 KGHSH and CDR2 LQKENI. The V end lost 0 bases, the J end lost 4 bases, and 6 bases lay between the germline ends. The length of the CDR3 is 14 residues.